This paragraph covers one T cell receptor (beta chain) sequence. Its antigen is as yet unknown. When around 10 days of culture had elapsed, CD4+ T cells were isolated. Everyone in the study got two shots of either the BNT162b2 or mRNA-1273 vaccine. A half-medium replacement with IL-2 medium was carried out on days 3 and 7. The data belong to a study of vaccination effects on CD4 cells after COVID-19. Repertoires were generated with immunoSEQ multiplex PCR, while TCRdb's copy carries only in-frame clones and drops some. This sample has under 55,000 clones, with approximately 77% found just once. The material sequenced was CD4+ T cells from PBMCs cultured without peptide, taken after COVID-19 vaccination. This clonotype originated in a human donor who received a COVID-19 vaccine.

Here the CDR3 DNA reads TGCGCCAGCAGCCAAGGGTCCAACACCTACGAGCAGTACTTC. It specifies CASSQGSNTYEQYF. The chain has TRBV4-1 and TRBJ2-7; D unresolved. Germline-derived CDR1 and CDR2 are MGHRA and YSYEKL. The CDR3 is 14 residues long. V lost 1 base and J 2 bases, leaving 9 bases between the germline ends.